This note documents a single TCR beta chain sequence. This clone came up once. The antigen it recognizes is unknown. No quality values exist for individual bases; no much larger clone is one base distant. V loses 4 bases at its end and J loses 5 bases; junction bases beyond the gene matches: 4. From cysteine to phenylalanine, the CDR3 is 13 amino acids long. Only the CDR3 portion is preserved as DNA: 39 bases, with reading frame beginning at the first base. The germline V gene encodes CDR1 SEHNR and CDR2 FQNEAQ (reference sequence). The immunoSEQ Assay, a bias-controlled multiplex PCR, was used to amplify TCRbeta CDR3 regions from genomic DNA. Per the original workflow: Within the assay, amplification of reference gene primers was used to estimate how many nucleated cells each sample contained. Sequence reads were collapsed and filtered to measure the absolute abundance of every unique TCRbeta CDR3 rearrangement. For each sample, productive Simpson clonality was calculated as the square root of Simpson's diversity index across productive rearrangements. TCRdb obtained this table from immuneACCESS and retained in-frame rearrangements with V and J assigned. These tables miss some clones; where compared with another copy, unresolved V genes account for less than half of the shortfall, and the remainder is unexplained. Clone size and the V and J calls come from that table; the DNA yielded D and trimming. The sample table holds about 54,000 clones, of which roughly 80% were seen once. The ten largest clones take up more than 4.5% of the sample.

The entry originates in a study of blood T cell repertoires in COVID-19 (dated by TCRdb to 2020 to 2022). As for the study more broadly: Collaborator samples came from the United States, Italy and Spain and covered acute and convalescent phases of COVID-19. The samples were drawn from two sources: the first 160 participants of the ongoing ImmuneRACE study, and about 1,300 subjects contributed by 6 global collaborators. The sample metadata nearly always contained a de-identified subject ID, COVID-19 status, age in years and sex. Where available, HLA class I and class II types were obtained from metadata supplied by the sample provider rather than from assay-based typing. The repertoires were released in a freely available public database meant as a resource for research on the immune response to SARS-CoV-2. The dataset comprised deeply sampled blood TCRbeta repertoires from subjects exposed to, actively infected with, or recovered from COVID-19. The material from the prospective study consisted of cDNA or gDNA derived from T cells, B-cell-depleted T cells, or PBMCs.

Whole blood was collected in K2EDTA tubes by collaborating institutions according to the institutions' own protocols. For TCRbeta analysis, collaborator samples were shipped as frozen whole blood, as isolated PBMCs, or as DNA extracted from either sample type. Results and caveats for the whole study, not just this receptor: The amount of clinical and demographic metadata varied by source and participant and was provided uncurated.

The clonotype originates from a human donor in a cohort sampled during active or convalescent COVID-19. Material: peripheral blood. The rearranged chain carries TRBV7-9 and TRBJ2-7; the central 8 bases match TRBD1. CDR3 loop: CASSSTGANEQYF. The DNA is as follows: TGTGCCAGCAGCTCGACAGGGGCGAACGAGCAGTACTTC.